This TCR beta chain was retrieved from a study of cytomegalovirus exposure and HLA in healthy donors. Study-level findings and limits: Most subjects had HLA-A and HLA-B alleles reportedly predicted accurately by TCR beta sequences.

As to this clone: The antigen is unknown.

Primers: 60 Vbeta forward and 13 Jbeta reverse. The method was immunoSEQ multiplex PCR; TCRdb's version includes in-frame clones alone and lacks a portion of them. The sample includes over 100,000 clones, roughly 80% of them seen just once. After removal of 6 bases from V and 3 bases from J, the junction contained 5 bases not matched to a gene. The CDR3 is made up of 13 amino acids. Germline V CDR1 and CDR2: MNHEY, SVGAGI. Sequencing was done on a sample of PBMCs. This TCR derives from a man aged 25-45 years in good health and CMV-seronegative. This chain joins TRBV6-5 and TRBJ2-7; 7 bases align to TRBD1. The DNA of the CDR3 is TGTGCCAGCAGCACGACAGGGTTCTACGAGCAGTACTTC. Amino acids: CASSTTGFYEQYF.